This TCR beta chain originates from a study of technical replicates of blood from a handful of donors. Data came from immunoSEQ multiplex PCR; TCRdb stores just in-frame clones and leaves some out. This table holds approximately 69,000 clones, approximately 97% found once. Deletions cut 3 bases from V and 2 bases from J, with 12 bases between. CDR3 length: 14 residues. Germline V gene data show CDR1 as SGDLS and CDR2 as YYNGEE. The TCR comes from a human donor in good health. The sequencing input was T cells isolated from PBMCs. This rearrangement joins TRBV9 to TRBJ2-7; D not certain. The DNA for the CDR3 is TGTGCCAGCAGCGAGTCCGACTTGACCTACGAGCAGTACTTC. This encodes CASSESDLTYEQYF.